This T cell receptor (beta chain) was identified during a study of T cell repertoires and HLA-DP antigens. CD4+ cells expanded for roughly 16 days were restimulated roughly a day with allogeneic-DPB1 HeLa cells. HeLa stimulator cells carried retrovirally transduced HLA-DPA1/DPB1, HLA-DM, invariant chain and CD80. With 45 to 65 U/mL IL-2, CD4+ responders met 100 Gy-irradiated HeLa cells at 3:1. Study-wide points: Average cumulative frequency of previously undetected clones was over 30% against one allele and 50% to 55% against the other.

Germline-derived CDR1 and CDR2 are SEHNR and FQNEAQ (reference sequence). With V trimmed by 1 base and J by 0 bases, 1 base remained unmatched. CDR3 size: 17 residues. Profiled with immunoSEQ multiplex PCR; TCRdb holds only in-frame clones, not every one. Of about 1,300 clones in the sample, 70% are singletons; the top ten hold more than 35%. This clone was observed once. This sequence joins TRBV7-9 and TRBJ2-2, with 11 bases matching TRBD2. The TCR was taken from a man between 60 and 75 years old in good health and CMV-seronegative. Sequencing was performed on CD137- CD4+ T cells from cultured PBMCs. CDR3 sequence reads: CASSLGLAGSNTGELFF. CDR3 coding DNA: TGTGCCAGCAGCTTAGGACTAGCGGGATCGAACACCGGGGAGCTGTTTTTT.